These 15 T cell receptor beta chains came from one sample sequenced in a study of T cell responses to AZD1222 COVID-19 vaccine. The protocol was immunoSEQ multiplex PCR, while the TCRdb copy is restricted to in-frame clones and leaves out a portion. The sample includes around 94,000 clones, roughly 80% of them seen just once. This specimen was peripheral blood, taken on day 0 of AZD1222 vaccination. These receptors were obtained from an adult in good health.

The J gene is TRBJ2-3, the V gene TRBV28; tentatively, D is TRBD2 (5 bases). V lost 3 bases, J lost 3 bases, and 13 bases lay in between. Looked up from germline, CDR1 is MDHEN and CDR2 is SYDVKM. CDR3 size: 15 residues. CDR3 sequence: CASSFIRGTTDTQYF. The CDR3 bases are TGTGCCAGCAGTTTTATCCGGGGAACAACAGATACGCAGTATTTT.

The rearrangement uses TRBV18 and TRBJ1-2; D ambiguous. Germline assignment: CDR1 KGHSH and CDR2 LQKENI. Trimming shortened V by 1 base and J by 8 bases, and 17 bases separated the two germline ends. The CDR3 is 15 amino acids. CDR3 in amino acids: CASSPLAGGGDGYTF. The CDR3 DNA sequence: TGTGCCAGCTCACCACTCGCAGGCGGAGGCGACGGCTACACCTTC.

The rearrangement joins TRBV7-2 to TRBJ2-1, with TRBD2 matching 14 bases. Unmatched junction bases numbered 11, after V lost 5 bases and J lost 2 bases. Looked up from germline, CDR1 is SGHTA and CDR2 is FQGNSA. The CDR3 contains 19 residues. CDR3 in DNA: TGTGCCAGCAGCCGGGTCATAGGACTAGCGGGAGGCCCCTACAATGAGCAGTTCTTC. Its protein is CASSRVIGLAGGPYNEQFF.

This clone was detected only once. The V gene is TRBV20-1, the J gene TRBJ2-7; TRBD2 agrees at 9 bases. From germline, CDR1 is DFQATT and CDR2 SNEGSKA (reference sequence). J lost 0 bases, V lost 3 bases, and 6 bases had no gene match. The CDR3 is 15 amino acids. The CDR3 nucleotides read TGCAGTGCTAGTTCTCTTAGCGGGAGCTCCTACGAGCAGTACTTC. Its translation is CSASSLSGSSYEQYF.

The chain has TRBV4-1 and TRBJ2-7, with 9 bases aligning to TRBD2. With 0 bases clipped from V and 3 bases from J, the junction kept 6 bases outside the gene matches. This CDR3 has 16 amino acids. Per the germline V gene, CDR1 is MGHRA and CDR2 is YSYEKL. The CDR3 DNA reads TGCGCCAGCAGCCAAGATCTCCTAGCGGGGAGCTACGAGCAGTACTTC. Translation: CASSQDLLAGSYEQYF.

The chain is built from TRBV6-5 and TRBJ2-3; D is undetermined. The CDR3 runs to 12 residues. V was shortened by 11 bases and J by 3 bases, with 12 bases between the two germline ends. CDR1 and CDR2 (germline): MNHEY, SVGAGI. CDR3 region: CAAARTTDTQYF. The CDR3 DNA is TGTGCCGCGGCCAGGACGACAGATACGCAGTATTTT.

The chain employs TRBV4-1 and TRBJ1-1; D is perhaps TRBD1 (6 bases). CDR1 and CDR2 (germline): MGHRA, YSYEKL. The CDR3 has 14 amino acids. Between the trimmed V and J ends, which lost 1 base and 5 bases, there was a span of 11 bases. The CDR3 bases are TGCGCCAGCAGCCAAGGCACAGGGAAGACTGAAGCTTTCTTT. Encoded protein: CASSQGTGKTEAFF.

This clone has just a few counts. The V call is TRBV4-3, the J call TRBJ2-5; TRBD1 is a possible D gene (5 bases). The CDR3 contains 16 residues. V was cut by 1 base and J by 5 bases, with 17 bases left in between. Germline lookup yields CDR1 LGHNA and CDR2 YSLEER. CDR3 loop: CASSQGDLRGAETQYF. The CDR3 DNA sequence: TGCGCCAGCAGCCAAGGAGATTTAAGGGGCGCGGAGACCCAGTACTTC.

This clone was seen many times. V is TRBV29-1 and J is TRBJ1-1; tentative D call: TRBD1 (5 bases). The V and J ends lost 5 bases and 3 bases respectively, with 10 bases between them. The CDR3 length is 12 residues. Looked up from germline, CDR1 is SQVTM and CDR2 is ANQGSEA. Here the CDR3 DNA reads TGCAGCGTTCGGGGGAGTCACACTGAAGCTTTCTTT. It yields the protein CSVRGSHTEAFF.

This clone was picked up one time. This sequence joins TRBV4-3 and TRBJ2-6; tentatively, D is TRBD2 (5 bases). The germline gives CDR1 LGHNA, CDR2 YSLEER. Trimming removed 1 base at V and 4 bases at J, with 8 bases between. CDR3 size: 15 residues. The CDR3, as DNA: TGCGCCAGCAGCCAAGGAGGGTCCGGGGCCAACGTCCTGACTTTC. Its protein product is CASSQGGSGANVLTF.

The rearrangement joins TRBV19 to TRBJ1-6, with no clear D. V lost 3 bases, J lost 4 bases, and 7 bases lay in between. This CDR3 is 14 amino acids long. Looked up from germline, CDR1 is LNHDA and CDR2 is SQIVND (reference sequence). CDR3: CASSIPGYNSPLHF. For the CDR3, the DNA is TGTGCCAGTAGTATCCCGGGGTATAATTCACCCCTCCACTTT.

The genes are TRBV5-1 and TRBJ1-1; D perhaps matches TRBD1 (5 bases). The CDR3 has 14 residues. V was trimmed by 4 bases and J by 1 base, leaving 11 bases between them. CDR1 and CDR2 (germline): SGHRS, YFSETQ. The CDR3, as DNA: TGCGCCAGCAGCCCCCTTACAGGGAACACTGAAGCTTTCTTT. It specifies CASSPLTGNTEAFF. The whole variable domain, filled in from reference TRBV5-1 and TRBJ1-1, reads KAGVTQTPRYLIKTRGQQVTLSCSPISGHRSVSWYQQTPGQGLQFLFEYFSETQRNKGNFPGRFSGRQFSNSRSEMNVSTLELGDSALYLCASSPLTGNTEAFFGQGTRLTVV.

The CDR3 loop is CASSFTGASADTQYF. Written as DNA, the CDR3 is TGTGCCAGCAGCTTTACGGGGGCCTCAGCAGATACGCAGTATTTT. The chain couples TRBV7-3 to TRBJ2-3; D is perhaps TRBD1 or TRBD2 (6 bases each). Trimming removed 3 bases at V and 4 bases at J, with 14 bases between. The CDR3 spans 15 residues. Germline lookup yields CDR1 SGHTA and CDR2 FQGTGA.

V gene TRBV6-2 or TRBV6-3 combines with J gene TRBJ2-7; TRBD2 matches at 16 bases. With 5 bases clipped from V and 7 bases from J, the junction kept 8 bases outside the gene matches. Germline V lookup: CDR1 MNHEY, CDR2 SVGEGT. CDR3 size: 16 residues. The DNA of the CDR3 is TGTGCCAGCAGTCGACCCGGGACTAGCGGGGGGGGAGAGCAGTACGTC. Its translation: CASSRPGTSGGGEQYV.

The chain is built from TRBV5-1 and TRBJ2-7; 7 nucleotides line up with TRBD2. The J segment lost 6 bases and the V segment lost 0 bases, leaving 9 bases of the junction unmatched. The CDR3 spans 15 residues. Germline-derived CDR1 and CDR2 are SGHRS and YFSETQ. DNA of the CDR3: TGCGCCAGCAGCTTGGCAATGGCGGGAGTCTCCGAGCAGTACTTC. It is translated as CASSLAMAGVSEQYF. Together with reference TRBV5-1 and TRBJ2-7, the CDR3 gives the full variable domain: KAGVTQTPRYLIKTRGQQVTLSCSPISGHRSVSWYQQTPGQGLQFLFEYFSETQRNKGNFPGRFSGRQFSNSRSEMNVSTLELGDSALYLCASSLAMAGVSEQYFGPGTRLTVT.